A single sample gave rise to the 19 T cell receptor beta chains below, sequenced in a study of cytomegalovirus exposure and HLA in healthy donors. Measured with immunoSEQ multiplex PCR; TCRdb has only the in-frame clones, and not every one. Among approximately 71,000 clones listed, 94% were seen once. Sequenced: PBMCs. All receptors derive from a woman between 18 and 30 years old in good health and CMV-seronegative.

This chain connects TRBV5-8 to TRBJ1-5, with no clear D. Germline V gene sequence: CDR1 SGHTS, CDR2 YDEGEE. Deletions cut 3 bases from V and 3 bases from J, with 16 bases between. The CDR3 loop spans 16 amino acids. This CDR3 reads CASSSEAGRVNQPQHF. DNA of the CDR3: TGTGCCAGCAGCTCGGAGGCGGGGAGGGTCAATCAGCCCCAGCATTTT.

V and J are TRBV7-3 and TRBJ2-3; possibly TRBD2 for D (6 bases). The CDR3 loop spans 14 amino acids. V gave up 2 bases and J gave up 2 bases, with 8 bases separating them. The germline V gene encodes CDR1 SGHTA and CDR2 FQGTGA. The DNA for the CDR3 is TGTGCCAGCAGCTTACTAGCGCCCACAGATACGCAGTATTTT. Amino acids: CASSLLAPTDTQYF.

The chain links TRBV9 to TRBJ1-3; D gene uncertain. Trimming pared 4 bases from V and 4 bases from J, leaving 3 bases between. This CDR3 region has 11 residues. The V gene's germline CDR1 is SGDLS and CDR2 YYNGEE. CDR3 sequence (DNA): TGTGCCAGCAGCAGCGGAAACACCATATATTTT. It is translated as CASSSGNTIYF.

The rearrangement joins TRBV5-4 to TRBJ2-1; 8 bases fit TRBD2. Trimming cost V 5 bases and J 1 base; bases outside gene matches: 8. There are 16 residues in the CDR3. Germline V gene sequence: CDR1 SGHNT, CDR2 YYREEE (reference sequence). This CDR3 reads CASSKAGVISYNEQFF. The CDR3 DNA reads as TGTGCCAGCAGTAAAGCGGGGGTGATTTCCTACAATGAGCAGTTCTTC.

The rearrangement uses TRBV4-1 and TRBJ1-5; 10 nucleotides match TRBD1. V lost 3 bases to trimming and J lost 7 bases; unmatched junction nucleotides: 12. The CDR3 has 17 residues. Per the germline V gene, CDR1 is MGHRA and CDR2 is YSYEKL. Here the CDR3 reads CASSQSTGTGDDQPQHF. CDR3 in DNA: TGCGCCAGCAGCCAGAGTACCGGGACAGGGGACGACCAGCCCCAGCATTTT.

Details on this clone: A junction boundary mismatches the germline segment, possibly from a read error. The rearrangement joins TRBV7-9 to TRBJ2-1, with 9 bases fitting TRBD2. Looked up from germline, CDR1 is SEHNR and CDR2 is FQNEAQ (reference sequence). This CDR3 comprises 14 residues. CDR3 nucleotides: TGTGCCAGCAGCACTAACCGGGACCCCGAGCGGGAGGTCTTC. Residues: CASSTNRDPEREVF.

This chain uses TRBV18 with TRBJ1-3, with D perhaps matching TRBD1 (6 bases). The CDR3 spans 19 residues. Between the trimmed V and J ends, which lost 6 bases and 1 base, there was a span of 25 bases. Germline V gene data show CDR1 as KGHSH and CDR2 as LQKENI. The CDR3: CASSPPSRDIKQSGNTIYF. The CDR3 region has the DNA TGTGCCAGCTCCCCGCCCTCCCGGGACATCAAGCAGTCTGGAAACACCATATATTTT. Complete variable domain (other parts from reference TRBV18 and TRBJ1-3): NAGVMQNPRHLVRRRGQEARLRCSPMKGHSHVYWYRQLPEEGLKFMVYLQKENIIDESGMPKERFSAEFPKEGPSILRIQQVVRGDSAAYFCASSPPSRDIKQSGNTIYFGEGSWLTVV.

The V and J genes are TRBV28 and TRBJ2-7, with D possibly TRBD2 on 5 matching bases. V gave up 8 bases and J gave up 6 bases, with 14 bases separating them. The V gene's germline CDR1 is MDHEN and CDR2 SYDVKM. The CDR3 is 12 residues long. The CDR3 region has the DNA TGTGCCAGCTTAGGAAGCGGTGGCGAGCAGTACTTC. Its protein product is CASLGSGGEQYF.

The V gene is TRBV7-9, the J gene TRBJ1-1; TRBD1 matches 10 bases. CDR3 length equals 14 residues. CDR1 and CDR2 from the germline V gene are SEHNR and FQNEAQ (reference sequence). V gave up 3 bases and J gave up 5 bases; unmatched junction bases: 3. CDR3 in DNA: TGTGCCAGCAGCTTGGGACAGGGGAGAACTGAAGCTTTCTTT. Translating it yields CASSLGQGRTEAFF.

This clone was recorded only once. The genes are TRBV27 and TRBJ2-7, with TRBD1 matching over 8 bases. This CDR3 comprises 12 residues. Trimming at V came to 3 bases and at J to 6 bases, leaving 1 base not matched to a gene. The V gene's germline CDR1 is MNHEY and CDR2 SMNVEV (reference sequence). The CDR3 reads CASSFGQGEQYF. The CDR3 coding sequence is TGTGCCAGCAGTTTTGGACAGGGCGAGCAGTACTTC.

This chain links TRBV11-2 with TRBJ2-3, with TRBD2 matching 10 bases. The CDR3 is 15 amino acids. J was trimmed by 1 base and V by 5 bases; bases with no gene match: 3. Germline assignment: CDR1 SGHAT and CDR2 FQNNGV. CDR3: CASSHGTSGTDTQYF. The CDR3 nucleotides are TGTGCCAGCAGCCATGGGACTAGCGGCACAGATACGCAGTATTTT.

The chain recombines TRBV18 with TRBJ2-2; the match to TRBD2 covers 7 bases. V shed 0 bases, J shed 5 bases, and the junction held 6 bases outside the gene matches. The CDR3 extends over 16 amino acids. Per the germline V gene, CDR1 is KGHSH and CDR2 is LQKENI. Written as DNA, the CDR3 is TGTGCCAGCTCACCACCGGAACGGGGGGAAACCGGGGAGCTGTTTTTT. As protein: CASSPPERGETGELFF.

The rearrangement joins TRBV30 to TRBJ1-5; 10 bases match TRBD1. Germline loops: CDR1 GTSNPN, CDR2 SVGIG (reference sequence). Trimming at V came to 5 bases and at J to 9 bases, leaving 7 bases not matched to a gene. CDR3 length equals 13 residues. CDR3 protein: CAWGGQGEGPQHF. DNA for the CDR3: TGTGCCTGGGGTGGACAGGGGGAAGGGCCCCAGCATTTT.

CDR3 nucleotides: TGTGCCAGCAGCCTCACCTCTGGGGCCACCGGGGAGCTGTTTTTT. This translates into CASSLTSGATGELFF. This chain connects TRBV7-9 to TRBJ2-2; a possible D gene is TRBD1 (5 bases). The germline gives CDR1 SEHNR, CDR2 FQNEAQ (reference sequence). Trimming pared 5 bases from V and 4 bases from J, leaving 14 bases between. The CDR3 sequence is 15 residues long.

V gene TRBV30 combines with J gene TRBJ1-1; a weak D match, TRBD1 (5 bases). The V and J ends lost 6 bases and 6 bases respectively, with 14 bases between them. The CDR3 totals 12 residues. Germline V gene sequence: CDR1 GTSNPN, CDR2 SVGIG (reference sequence). Written as DNA, the CDR3 is TGTGCCTGTCTACGTGACAGAGCTGAAGCTTTCTTT. This sequence encodes CACLRDRAEAFF.

This chain joins TRBV7-2 and TRBJ2-5; 10 positions agree with TRBD2. CDR1 and CDR2 (germline): SGHTA, FQGNSA. The junction had 11 bases not matched to a gene; V was cut back by 4 bases and J by 6 bases. CDR3 length: 16 amino acids. CDR3 loop: CASSSSSGGAGKTQYF. CDR3 DNA sequence: TGTGCCAGCAGCTCCTCCAGCGGGGGGGCCGGGAAGACCCAGTACTTC. Full variable domain (remainder filled in from reference TRBV7-2 and TRBJ2-5): GAGVSQSPSNKVTEKGKDVELRCDPISGHTALYWYRQSLGQGLEFLIYFQGNSAPDKSGLPSDRFSAERTGGSVSTLTIQRTQQEDSAVYLCASSSSSGGAGKTQYFGPGTRLLVL.

As concerns this clone: At one boundary the junction diverges from the germline segment, which might be a read error. The CDR3 sequence is CASTLGQGETQYF. In nucleotides, the CDR3 is TGTGCCAGCACCTTAGGACAGGGAGAGACCCAGTACTTC. This sequence joins TRBV11-2 and TRBJ2-5; 8 nucleotides align to TRBD1. Looked up from germline, CDR1 is SGHAT and CDR2 is FQNNGV. The CDR3 has 13 amino acids.

The chain couples TRBV7-9 to TRBJ1-2, with D perhaps matching TRBD1 (6 bases). Germline V CDR1 and CDR2: SEHNR, FQNEAQ (reference sequence). The CDR3 loop spans 14 amino acids. V lost 5 bases to trimming and J lost 2 bases, with 12 bases between them. CDR3 bases: TGTGCCAGCAGCCCTACGCAGGGGAACTATGGCTACACCTTC. Translated, it gives CASSPTQGNYGYTF. The full variable domain, completed using reference TRBV7-9 and TRBJ1-2, is DTGVSQNPRHKITKRGQNVTFRCDPISEHNRLYWYRQTLGQGPEFLTYFQNEAQLEKSRLLSDRFSAERPKGSFSTLEIQRTEQGDSAMYLCASSPTQGNYGYTFGSGTRLTVV.

V and J are TRBV5-1 and TRBJ2-5; TRBD1 aligns across 7 bases. V was pared by 5 bases and J by 0 bases, with 7 bases of the junction left unmatched. This CDR3 has 15 amino acids. Germline V gene sequence: CDR1 SGHRS, CDR2 YFSETQ. The CDR3 sequence: CASSHTTGDQETQYF. The CDR3 nucleotides read TGCGCCAGCAGTCATACAACAGGGGACCAAGAGACCCAGTACTTC.